Listed here is a single T cell receptor beta chain. Its antigen is unknown. This sample was taken from a study of T cell responses to AZD1222 COVID-19 vaccine. Study findings and constraints: Across spike, vaccine-associated CD4 TCRs were found, dominant at 160-218 and 743-854.

Here immunoSEQ multiplex PCR was the method, and the copy in TCRdb shows in-frame clones only, minus some. Among 75,000 to 95,000 clones, around 88% were seen once, and the ten largest hold 9% to 10%. J gave up 6 bases and V 4 bases, and 4 bases lay outside the gene matches. Germline CDR1 and CDR2: SGHNT and YYREEE (reference sequence). The CDR3 has 12 amino acids. This specimen consisted of peripheral blood, obtained 28 days after the second dose of the MenACWY control vaccine. V usage is TRBV5-4 and J usage is TRBJ2-7; 7 positions match TRBD1. The sequence came from an adult who received the MenACWY meningococcal vaccine as a control. The CDR3 sequence is CASSHGTAEQYF. The CDR3 DNA sequence: TGTGCCAGCAGCCACGGGACAGCCGAGCAGTACTTC.